These T cell receptor beta chains were read from a single sample in a study of T cells in Graves' hyperthyroidism and ophthalmopathy. Using its own MiXCR run on the multiplex PCR reads, TCRdb lists one record per CDR3 protein. Among around 380,000 distinct CDR3 sequences listed, roughly 14% were seen once. Sequencing used blood. The receptor source for this set is a man between 25 and 39 years old with Graves' hyperthyroidism that later progressed to Graves' ophthalmopathy. CDR3s include the opening cysteine and the closing phenylalanine or tryptophan. D genes are given only for firm matches. The listing skips clone size in some rows; elsewhere it reads once, few, many or a size class.

v_gene	abundance	d_gene	j_gene	CDR3aa	CDR3nt
TRBV5-1	few	NA	TRBJ2-1	CASSFQEWYNEQFF	TGCGCCAGCAGCTTTCAGGAGTGGTACAATGAGCAGTTCTTC
TRBV25-1	few	TRBD2	TRBJ2-2	CASSAILAGGVTGELFF	TGTGCCAGCAGTGCCATTCTAGCGGGGGGCGTTACCGGGGAGCTGTTTTTT
TRBV5-4	NA	TRBD2	TRBJ2-1	CASRGGGGGNNEQFF	TGTGCCAGCAGGGGGGGGGGGGGGGGGAACAATGAGCAGTTCTTC
TRBV7-9	many	NA	TRBJ1-5	CASSLAGDNQPQHF	TGTGCCAGCAGCTTAGCAGGGGACAATCAGCCCCAGCATTTT
TRBV6-1	NA	NA	TRBJ1-6	CASSYPTVGSYNSPLHF	TGTGCCAGCAGTTATCCGACAGTCGGCTCCTATAATTCACCCCTCCACTTT
TRBV6-2/TRBV6-3	few	NA	TRBJ1-5	CASNLRLNQPQHF	TGTGCCAGCAACCTGAGGCTCAATCAGCCCCAGCATTTT
TRBV2	many	TRBD1	TRBJ1-4	CASNRAGGEKLFF	TGTGCCAGTAACAGGGCAGGGGGCGAAAAACTGTTTTTT
TRBV19	few	NA	TRBJ2-7	CASSIRGDSYEQYF	TGTGCCAGTAGTATCCGGGGCGATTCCTACGAGCAGTACTTC
TRBV11-2	NA	NA	TRBJ1-6	CASSLDRGSPLHF	TGTGCCAGCAGCTTAGATCGGGGTTCACCCCTCCACTTT
TRBV20-1	many	NA	TRBJ2-3	CSARDTRSSTDTQYF	TGCAGTGCTAGAGATACGCGATCTAGCACAGATACGCAGTATTTT
TRBV7-8	many	TRBD1	TRBJ1-2	CASSLGQGAPNYGYTF	TGTGCCAGCAGCTTAGGACAGGGGGCTCCTAACTATGGCTACACCTTC
TRBV10-2	few	NA	TRBJ2-7	CASSEVFGWGKNSYEQYF	TGCGCCAGCAGTGAAGTCTTCGGTTGGGGCAAAAACTCCTACGAGCAGTACTTC
TRBV29-1	NA	NA	TRBJ1-2	CSVEDMDDYGYTF	TGCAGCGTTGAAGATATGGATGACTATGGCTACACCTTC
TRBV27	many	TRBD2	TRBJ2-7	CASSFSGGPTYEQYF	TGTGCCAGCAGTTTTAGCGGGGGCCCGACCTACGAGCAGTACTTC
TRBV9	many	NA	TRBJ2-7	CASSAQEVPYEQYF	TGTGCCAGCAGCGCCCAGGAGGTTCCCTACGAGCAGTACTTC
TRBV30	many	NA	TRBJ1-5	CAWSVDMDQPQHF	TGTGCCTGGAGTGTGGACATGGATCAGCCCCAGCATTTT
TRBV28	many	NA	TRBJ2-6	CASSSFSSSGANVLTF	TGTGCCAGCAGTTCCTTCAGCAGCTCTGGGGCCAACGTCCTGACTTTC
TRBV27	many	NA	TRBJ2-1	CASSKITGADNEQFF	TGTGCCAGCAGTAAAATAACGGGGGCCGACAATGAGCAGTTCTTC
TRBV2	NA	NA	TRBJ1-5	CASRSGASQPQHF	TGTGCCAGCAGATCAGGGGCGAGTCAGCCCCAGCATTTT
TRBV24-1	NA	NA	TRBJ1-5	CATSDKSIGNQPQHF	TGTGCCACCAGTGATAAAAGTATTGGCAATCAGCCCCAGCATTTT
TRBV28	many	NA	TRBJ2-4	CASSFQRLAKNIQYF	TGTGCCAGCAGTTTTCAAAGACTAGCCAAAAACATTCAGTACTTC
TRBV12-3/TRBV12-4	many	NA	TRBJ2-3	CASRLQPRLTDTQYF	TGTGCCAGCAGGTTACAACCACGGCTCACAGATACGCAGTATTTT
TRBV11-3	NA	TRBD1	TRBJ2-6	CASSPGTGGAEGANVLTF	TGTGCCAGCAGCCCGGGGACAGGGGGCGCTGAAGGGGCCAACGTCCTGACTTTC
TRBV20-1	many	TRBD2	TRBJ2-3	CSARKISGGSTDTQYF	TGCAGTGCTAGGAAAATAAGCGGGGGTAGCACAGATACGCAGTATTTT
TRBV7-9	many	NA	TRBJ2-1	CASRRTDNEQFF	TGTGCCAGCAGACGGACAGACAATGAGCAGTTCTTC